These 11 T cell receptor beta chains originate from one sample sequenced in a study of T cell repertoires in cytomegalovirus infection. TCRdb reanalysed the reads using MiXCR and keeps one entry per CDR3 protein. The table records 450,000 to 550,000 distinct CDR3 sequences, 16% of them present only once. The sample taken for sequencing was CD8+ T cells from PBMCs. Every receptor here comes from a human donor in good health (CMV status not recorded). Some clones in this sample may be carry-over from other donors' samples.

Turning to this clonotype: A much larger clone sits a single nucleotide away, making a read error possible. This rearrangement joins TRBV27 to TRBJ2-7; no reliable D call. This CDR3 contains 11 residues. V lost 4 bases and J 9 bases, leaving 10 bases between the germline ends. The germline gives CDR1 MNHEY, CDR2 SMNVEV (reference sequence). CDR3 protein: CASSYGNGQYF. CDR3 nucleotide sequence: TGTGCCAGCAGTTATGGTAACGGGCAGTACTTC.

This clonotype has a handful of counts. The chain links TRBV2 to TRBJ1-5; no clear D. Germline V gives CDR1 SNHLY, CDR2 FYNNEI. This CDR3 has 14 amino acids. The ends were cut back, 4 bases at V and 3 bases at J, with 10 bases in the middle. The CDR3 protein is CASSVRTVNQPQHF. Here the CDR3 DNA reads TGTGCCAGCAGTGTGAGGACGGTCAATCAGCCCCAGCATTTT. The variable domain in full, completed from reference TRBV2 and TRBJ1-5, reads EPEVTQTPSHQVTQMGQEVILRCVPISNHLYFYWYRQILGQKVEFLVSFYNNEISEKSEIFDDQFSVERPDGSNFTLKIRSTKLEDSAMYFCASSVRTVNQPQHFGDGTRLSIL.

This clonotype was observed a handful of times. The V and J genes are TRBV27 and TRBJ2-7; 7 positions agree with TRBD2. The CDR3 covers 15 residues. V dropped 2 bases and J dropped 0; count of bases not matched to a gene: 4. Per the germline V gene, CDR1 is MNHEY and CDR2 is SMNVEV (reference sequence). CDR3 region: CASSLSGVSSYEQYF. In DNA, the CDR3 is TGTGCCAGCAGTTTAAGCGGGGTAAGCTCCTACGAGCAGTACTTC.

There are many counts of this clonotype. The chain recombines TRBV7-8 with TRBJ2-3; 9 nucleotides match TRBD1. V shed 5 bases, J shed 3 bases, and the junction held 3 bases outside the gene matches. Germline V gene data show CDR1 as SGHVS and CDR2 as FQNEAQ. This CDR3 region has 14 residues. CDR3 sequence (DNA): TGTGCCAGCAGCAACAGGGGGCAGACAGATACGCAGTATTTT. It codes for CASSNRGQTDTQYF.

This clonotype was observed a few times. The rearrangement uses TRBV6-5 and TRBJ2-7; D is possibly TRBD2 (6 bases). The CDR3 totals 16 residues. Germline values: CDR1 MNHEY, CDR2 SVGAGI. V was shortened by 4 bases and J by 1 base, with 17 bases between the two germline ends. The CDR3 DNA is TGTGCCAGCAGTTCCAGTGTTGGGGAGGCATCCTACGAGCAGTACTTC. Its protein is CASSSSVGEASYEQYF.

In this sample, this clonotype turned up many times. The chain links TRBV12-5 to TRBJ2-7; TRBD1 agrees at 11 bases. Germline V gene sequence: CDR1 LGHNT, CDR2 FRNRAP. The CDR3 length is 16 residues. V shed 4 bases and J 1 base; nucleotides not matched to a gene: 6. CDR3 DNA sequence: TGTGCTAGTGGTTACAGACGGGACAGGGGGTCCTACGAGCAGTACTTC. Residues: CASGYRRDRGSYEQYF.

In its sample, this clonotype was seen many times. The V call is TRBV7-9, the J call TRBJ2-7; D gene unclear. Trimming removed 4 bases from V and 3 bases from J, with 10 bases in between. The CDR3 extends over 13 amino acids. Per germline, CDR1 SEHNR and CDR2 FQNEAQ (reference sequence). The CDR3 sequence: CASSSPLVYEQYF. CDR3 nucleotides: TGTGCCAGCAGCTCCCCTCTGGTCTACGAGCAGTACTTC. The variable domain in full, with the rest retrieved from reference TRBV7-9 and TRBJ2-7, is DTGVSQNPRHKITKRGQNVTFRCDPISEHNRLYWYRQTLGQGPEFLTYFQNEAQLEKSRLLSDRFSAERPKGSFSTLEIQRTEQGDSAMYLCASSSPLVYEQYFGPGTRLTVT.

The chain uses TRBV9 and TRBJ2-1; D not resolved. The length of the CDR3 is 16 residues. V lost 0 bases to trimming and J lost 2 bases, with 12 bases between them. The germline CDR1 and CDR2 sequences are SGDLS and YYNGEE. The CDR3 spells CASSVDRLATYNEQFF. The CDR3 nucleotides are TGTGCCAGCAGCGTAGATCGGCTTGCGACCTACAATGAGCAGTTCTTC.

This chain uses TRBV27 with TRBJ2-5, with D perhaps TRBD1 or TRBD2 (6 bases each). The ends were cut back, 4 bases at V and 4 bases at J, with 10 bases in the middle. Germline V gene sequence: CDR1 MNHEY, CDR2 SMNVEV (reference sequence). The CDR3 spans 13 residues. This chain's CDR3 is CASSWGARETQYF. Written as DNA, the CDR3 is TGTGCCAGCAGTTGGGGGGCGCGAGAGACCCAGTACTTC.

This clonotype was counted ten times or more. CDR3 sequence reads: CASAPGRGEPSNQPQHF. The CDR3 DNA follows: TGTGCCAGCGCCCCCGGGAGGGGTGAACCTAGCAATCAGCCCCAGCATTTT. The V and J genes are TRBV12-3 or TRBV12-4 and TRBJ1-5, with a possible D match to TRBD1 (5 bases). With 8 bases removed from V and 0 bases from J, the gap between germline ends came to 20 bases. This CDR3 spans 17 amino acids.

This clonotype showed up just a few times. The gene calls are TRBV28 and TRBJ2-2; 7 positions match TRBD2. Germline V gives CDR1 MDHEN, CDR2 SYDVKM. The CDR3 is 17 amino acids. The trim removed 3 bases at V and 1 base at J, leaving 8 bases unmatched. The CDR3 reads CASSFLAGVGNTGELFF. The CDR3 coding sequence is TGTGCCAGCAGTTTTTTGGCGGGAGTGGGGAACACCGGGGAGCTGTTTTTT.